These 31 T cell receptor beta chains share one sample of origin, sequenced in a study of cytomegalovirus exposure and HLA in healthy donors (dated by TCRdb to the late 2010s). Library preparation employed the immunoSEQ multiplex PCR assay. For the multiplex PCR, a mixture combining 60 forward primers for TCR Vbeta segments and 13 reverse primers for TCR Jbeta segments was used. The table was pulled from immuneACCESS by TCRdb, which kept in-frame rearrangements only. Such tables lose some clones; where checked, under half of the loss comes from unresolved V genes, and the rest has no known cause. The sample table contains around 110,000 clones; only one count was recorded for 60% to 80% of them. The top ten clonotypes cover roughly 2% of the sample. The sample comprised PBMCs. These receptors originate from a man aged 18 to 35 in good health and CMV-seronegative.

The chain joins TRBV28 to TRBJ2-2; 8 nucleotides agree with TRBD1. Trimming cost V 2 bases and J 5 bases; bases outside gene matches: 7. This CDR3 region has 16 residues. Per germline, CDR1 MDHEN and CDR2 SYDVKM. CDR3 nucleotides: TGTGCCAGCAGTTTAAGTGGACAGGGATATACCGGGGAGCTGTTTTTT. Protein sequence: CASSLSGQGYTGELFF. The full variable domain, rest sourced from reference TRBV28 and TRBJ2-2, is DVKVTQSSRYLVKRTGEKVFLECVQDMDHENMFWYRQDPGLGLRLIYFSYDVKMKEKGDIPEGYSVSREKKERFSLILESASTNQTSMYLCASSLSGQGYTGELFFGEGSRLTVL.

This chain connects TRBV5-1 to TRBJ2-5; maybe TRBD1 (8 bases). Trimming removed 7 bases from V and 7 bases from J, with 17 bases in between. Germline V gives CDR1 SGHRS, CDR2 YFSETQ. CDR3 length equals 13 residues. The CDR3 is CASAMTGEGTQYF. CDR3 nucleotide sequence: TGCGCCAGCGCCATGACAGGGGAGGGGACCCAGTACTTC.

The chain uses TRBV11-2 and TRBJ2-2, with D hard to call. CDR3 length: 12 amino acids. CDR1 and CDR2 from the germline V gene are SGHAT and FQNNGV. Trimming pared 5 bases from V and 4 bases from J, leaving 5 bases between. CDR3 sequence: CASSPGTGELFF. DNA for the CDR3: TGTGCCAGCAGCCCCGGCACCGGGGAGCTGTTTTTT.

V gene TRBV7-9 combines with J gene TRBJ2-1; 9 nucleotides agree with TRBD1. This CDR3 region has 15 residues. Germline loops: CDR1 SEHNR, CDR2 FQNEAQ (reference sequence). The J segment lost 4 bases and the V segment lost 3 bases, leaving 4 bases of the junction unmatched. The CDR3 DNA reads TGTGCCAGCAGCTTGACAGGGGGAAGATACAATGAGCAGTTCTTC. Protein product: CASSLTGGRYNEQFF. The whole variable domain, filled in from reference TRBV7-9 and TRBJ2-1, reads DTGVSQNPRHKITKRGQNVTFRCDPISEHNRLYWYRQTLGQGPEFLTYFQNEAQLEKSRLLSDRFSAERPKGSFSTLEIQRTEQGDSAMYLCASSLTGGRYNEQFFGPGTRLTVL.

The chain is built from TRBV6-4 and TRBJ2-3, with 7 bases fitting TRBD2. This CDR3 contains 14 residues. The germline gives CDR1 MRHNA, CDR2 SNTAGT. The V segment lost 3 bases and the J segment 2 bases; nucleotides outside the gene matches: 2. CDR3 DNA sequence: TGTGCCAGCAGTGAGCGGGGGTCCACAGATACGCAGTATTTT. Encoded protein: CASSERGSTDTQYF.

The J gene is TRBJ1-2, the V gene TRBV7-9, with 7 bases identical to TRBD1. The CDR3 loop spans 16 amino acids. After removal of 5 bases from V and 0 bases from J, the junction contained 9 bases not matched to a gene. Germline V CDR1 and CDR2: SEHNR, FQNEAQ (reference sequence). The CDR3 region has the DNA TGTGCCAGCAGCACTACCACGGGACAGTCTAACTATGGCTACACCTTC. This translates into CASSTTTGQSNYGYTF.

The rearrangement uses TRBV6-5 and TRBJ2-1, with 7 bases identical to TRBD2. Per the germline V gene, CDR1 is MNHEY and CDR2 is SVGAGI. The CDR3 consists of 16 residues. V gave up 4 bases and J gave up 9 bases; unmatched junction bases: 15. CDR3 in amino acids: CASSWGAGPSGGEQFF. CDR3 sequence (DNA): TGTGCCAGCAGTTGGGGAGCGGGGCCCAGTGGTGGTGAGCAGTTCTTC.

The chain employs TRBV7-8 and TRBJ2-5, with 11 bases matching TRBD2. Per germline, CDR1 SGHVS and CDR2 FQNEAQ. CDR3 size: 19 residues. With 5 bases clipped from V and 1 base from J, the junction kept 15 bases outside the gene matches. CDR3 protein: CASSKGGASGGTIQETQYF. The CDR3 nucleotides read TGTGCCAGCAGCAAGGGGGGAGCTAGCGGGGGGACTATCCAAGAGACCCAGTACTTC.

The chain has TRBV16 and TRBJ2-6; D ambiguous. Germline CDR1 is KGHSY and CDR2 is FQNENV. The V end lost 0 bases, the J end lost 0 bases, and 9 bases lay between the germline ends. The CDR3 is 17 residues long. CDR3 sequence: CASSQSSVNSGANVLTF. In DNA, the CDR3 is TGTGCCAGCAGCCAATCGTCAGTTAACTCTGGGGCCAACGTCCTGACTTTC.

V usage is TRBV6-5 and J usage is TRBJ1-5, with D unclear. V lost 2 bases and J 7 bases, leaving 18 bases between the germline ends. Germline loops: CDR1 MNHEY, CDR2 SVGAGI. This CDR3 spans 16 amino acids. In DNA form, the CDR3 reads TGTGCCAGCAGTTACACCCCGGGGAGGGAGGAACAGCCCCAGCATTTT. Translated, it gives CASSYTPGREEQPQHF.

This sequence joins TRBV2 and TRBJ1-2, with no clear D. The CDR3 is 15 residues long. Germline values: CDR1 SNHLY, CDR2 FYNNEI. Trimming removed 1 base from V and 5 bases from J, with 14 bases in between. CDR3 nucleotide sequence: TGTGCCAGCAGTGAAGATAGCGGACGGGAGTATGGCTACACCTTC. Protein sequence: CASSEDSGREYGYTF.

The V and J genes are TRBV19 and TRBJ1-2; D call uncertain. With 5 bases removed from V and 9 bases from J, the gap between germline ends came to 10 bases. The CDR3 extends over 11 amino acids. Germline CDR1 reads LNHDA; CDR2 reads SQIVND (reference sequence). CDR3 protein: CASSLSRRYTF. Here the CDR3 DNA reads TGTGCCAGTAGTCTTTCGAGGCGCTACACCTTC.

The chain has TRBV6-6 and TRBJ2-1; 9 bases agree with TRBD2. Germline assignment: CDR1 MNHNY and CDR2 SVGAGI (reference sequence). With 5 bases clipped from V and 4 bases from J, the junction kept 6 bases outside the gene matches. CDR3 length equals 15 residues. CDR3 DNA: TGTGCCAGCAGTCAGCAGCGGGGGGCGTACAATGAGCAGTTCTTC. Encoded protein: CASSQQRGAYNEQFF.

The genes are TRBV7-3 and TRBJ2-7; 10 nucleotides match TRBD2. Looked up from germline, CDR1 is SGHTA and CDR2 is FQGTGA. The V and J ends lost 5 bases and 3 bases, in that order; junction bases with no gene match: 19. There are 19 residues in the CDR3. CDR3 bases: TGTGCCAGCAGCCCCCCCGAACTAGCGGGGCGCCCGACCTTCTACGAGCAGTACTTC. Residues: CASSPPELAGRPTFYEQYF.

The CDR3 protein is CASSYDRDSYNSPLHF. The CDR3 nucleotides are TGTGCCAGCAGTTACGATCGGGACTCCTATAATTCACCCCTCCACTTT. The J gene is TRBJ1-6, the V gene TRBV6-6; D is undetermined. Germline-derived CDR1 and CDR2 are MNHNY and SVGAGI (reference sequence). V was shortened by 2 bases and J by 0 bases, with 8 bases between the two germline ends. This CDR3 has 16 residues.

This chain uses TRBV7-2 with TRBJ2-1; 7 bases agree with TRBD1. Unmatched junction bases numbered 2, after V lost 2 bases and J lost 4 bases. The CDR3 covers 14 residues. Germline-derived CDR1 and CDR2 are SGHTA and FQGNSA. The CDR3 here is CASSLRDRYNEQFF. The CDR3, as DNA: TGTGCCAGCAGCTTAAGGGACAGATACAATGAGCAGTTCTTC.

This rearrangement joins TRBV11-3 to TRBJ2-2; weak D call: TRBD1 (5 bases). The CDR3 runs to 14 residues. V lost 7 bases, J lost 2 bases, and 11 bases lay in between. Germline CDR1 reads SGHNT; CDR2 reads YENEEA. Written as DNA, the CDR3 is TGTGCCAGCATGACTGGGGCCAACACCGGGGAGCTGTTTTTT. Translating gives CASMTGANTGELFF. Together with reference TRBV11-3 and TRBJ2-2, the CDR3 gives the full variable domain: EAGVVQSPRYKIIEKKQPVAFWCNPISGHNTLYWYLQNLGQGPELLIRYENEEAVDDSQLPKDRFSAERLKGVDSTLKIQPAELGDSAVYLCASMTGANTGELFFGEGSRLTVL.

DNA for the CDR3: TGTGCCAGCAGAAGGGGGTCGGATACGCAGTATTTT. Translating gives CASRRGSDTQYF. The V gene is TRBV6-5, the J gene TRBJ2-3, with D possibly matching TRBD1 (6 bases). Trimming took 6 bases from V and 6 from J, leaving 10 bases between them. From germline, CDR1 is MNHEY and CDR2 SVGAGI. The CDR3 covers 12 residues.

This clone was observed once. The chain recombines TRBV5-8 with TRBJ1-5; a weak D match, TRBD1 (6 bases). Trimming left V 4 bases short and J 1 base short, with 12 bases between. Germline V lookup: CDR1 SGHTS, CDR2 YDEGEE. The CDR3 loop spans 15 amino acids. This CDR3 is CASSPGTRSNQPQHF. The DNA of the CDR3 is TGTGCCAGCAGCCCAGGGACAAGAAGCAATCAGCCCCAGCATTTT.

CDR3 coding DNA: TGCAGTGCTAGATTCCCTGATACGCAGTATTTT. Its translation: CSARFPDTQYF. This chain uses TRBV20-1 with TRBJ2-3; D uncertain. The germline gives CDR1 DFQATT, CDR2 SNEGSKA (reference sequence). There are 11 residues in the CDR3. The V and J ends lost 2 bases and 6 bases respectively, with 6 bases between them.

Only a few counts were recorded for this clone. The V call is TRBV4-2, the J call TRBJ2-7; no definite D call. V was pared by 6 bases and J by 0 bases, with 9 bases between. Germline V gives CDR1 LGHNA, CDR2 YNFKEQ. The CDR3 runs to 13 residues. Here the CDR3 reads CASSPLTSYEQYF. As DNA, the CDR3 is TGTGCCAGCAGTCCACTCACCTCCTACGAGCAGTACTTC.

In the case of this clone: This specimen includes other DNA sequences encoding the same CDR3. This chain links TRBV15 with TRBJ2-5; TRBD1 is a possible D gene (5 bases). This CDR3 contains 13 residues. Per the germline V gene, CDR1 is LNHNV and CDR2 is YYDKDF (reference sequence). Trimming cost V 5 bases and J 2 bases, with 9 bases left between them. CDR3 in amino acids: CATSRQPQETQYF. CDR3 in DNA: TGTGCCACCAGCCGACAGCCACAAGAGACCCAGTACTTC.

V and J are TRBV7-2 and TRBJ2-1, with 8 bases aligning to TRBD2. CDR1 SGHTA and CDR2 FQGNSA come from the germline V gene. This CDR3 contains 16 residues. The V gene end was trimmed by 7 bases and the J gene end by 0 bases; junction bases not matched to a gene: 8. The CDR3 sequence is CASKESGGGSYNEQFF. The CDR3 DNA reads TGTGCCAGCAAAGAAAGCGGGGGCGGCTCCTACAATGAGCAGTTCTTC.

The CDR3 loop is CASSPGRYEQYF. The CDR3 nucleotides are TGTGCCAGCAGCCCCGGGAGGTACGAGCAGTACTTC. The chain links TRBV2 to TRBJ2-7; TRBD2 matches at 7 bases. Germline trimming cut 6 bases from V and 4 bases from J; bases unmatched to any gene: 3. The CDR3 has 12 residues. Germline CDR1 and CDR2: SNHLY and FYNNEI.

The chain links TRBV14 to TRBJ2-2; 9 bases align to TRBD1. CDR1 and CDR2 (germline): SGHDN, FVKESK. J was trimmed by 4 bases and V by 4 bases; bases with no gene match: 4. This CDR3 spans 15 amino acids. The CDR3 loop reads CASSPTGGSTGELFF. In nucleotides, the CDR3 is TGTGCCAGCAGCCCGACAGGGGGTAGCACCGGGGAGCTGTTTTTT.

This clone was recorded once. The junction shows a germline mismatch at one end, possibly a read error. The sample holds other DNA sequences that translate to the same CDR3. The chain employs TRBV14 and TRBJ2-2; 7 bases match TRBD2. This CDR3 is built from 15 residues. Germline CDR1 is SGHDN and CDR2 is FVKESK. CDR3 amino acids: CASSQVQAGTGELFF. CDR3 bases: TGTGCCAGCAGCCAAGTTCAAGCGGGGACCGGAGAGCTGTTTTTT.

V gene TRBV6-5 combines with J gene TRBJ2-7; D perhaps matches TRBD1 (5 bases). Germline loops: CDR1 MNHEY, CDR2 SVGAGI. CDR3 length: 12 amino acids. Trimming removed 7 bases from V and 5 bases from J, with 12 bases in between. The CDR3 loop is CASTGPRDEQYF. The CDR3 nucleotides are TGTGCCAGCACCGGTCCCAGGGACGAGCAGTACTTC.

The J gene is TRBJ1-2, the V gene TRBV19; tentative D call: TRBD1 (6 bases). The CDR3 length is 13 residues. CDR1 is LNHDA, CDR2 SQIVND, per germline (reference sequence). The V end lost 9 bases, the J end lost 2 bases, and 13 bases lay between the germline ends. The CDR3 spells CASRAGENYGYTF. CDR3 coding DNA: TGTGCCAGCAGGGCAGGGGAAAACTATGGCTACACCTTC.

Only a few counts were recorded for this clone. The chain combines TRBV2 with TRBJ1-5; TRBD1 aligns across 7 bases. The CDR3 is 16 amino acids. V was clipped by 7 bases and J by 3 bases; unmatched bases: 12. Germline V gene lookup returns CDR1 SNHLY and CDR2 FYNNEI. CDR3 DNA sequence: TGTGCCAGCACCATGAGGGCAGGGGGGAACAATCAGCCCCAGCATTTT. Translation: CASTMRAGGNNQPQHF.

The rearrangement uses TRBV5-3 and TRBJ2-7; perhaps TRBD1 as D (6 bases). TRBV5-3 is reported as an ORF; its role is uncertain. This CDR3 is 15 amino acids long. V was pared by 4 bases and J by 0 bases, with 14 bases between. Here the CDR3 DNA reads TGTGCCAGAAGCATCCTACAGGGAGACTCCTACGAGCAGTACTTC. Protein product: CARSILQGDSYEQYF.

The chain recombines TRBV7-9 with TRBJ2-3; TRBD1 agrees at 10 bases. The length of the CDR3 is 15 residues. From germline, CDR1 is SEHNR and CDR2 FQNEAQ (reference sequence). After removal of 3 bases from V and 1 base from J, the junction contained 1 base not matched to a gene. CDR3 sequence: CASSLDRGGTDTQYF. CDR3 DNA sequence: TGTGCCAGCAGCTTGGACAGGGGGGGCACAGATACGCAGTATTTT.